This T cell receptor beta chain was sequenced during a study of blood T cell repertoires in COVID-19. For the study at large: Nucleic acid was either cDNA or gDNA, and it came from T cells, B-cell-depleted T cells, or PBMCs.

This CDR3 region has 12 residues. CDR1 is MNHEY, CDR2 SVGAGI, per germline. The germline V and J ends were trimmed by 7 bases and 1 base, with 7 bases remaining between them. In the original analysis: Estimation of nucleated cell counts relied on the amplification of reference gene primers. Using immunoSEQ multiplex PCR, the repertoire was profiled, and TCRdb retains in-frame clones only, with some absent. D and trimming come from the DNA, and the V and J calls and clone size come from that table. The sample contains 300,000 to 350,000 clones, more than 80% of which appear only once. The Seattle patients joined while their infection was active and were tracked longitudinally afterward.

The clonotype originates from a woman in her 30s with COVID-19, enrolled during active disease. The sample consisted of peripheral blood. The chain uses TRBV6-5 and TRBJ1-1; D uncertain. The CDR3 bases are TGTGCCAGCACCAGCGGGAACACTGAAGCTTTCTTT. Translation: CASTSGNTEAFF.